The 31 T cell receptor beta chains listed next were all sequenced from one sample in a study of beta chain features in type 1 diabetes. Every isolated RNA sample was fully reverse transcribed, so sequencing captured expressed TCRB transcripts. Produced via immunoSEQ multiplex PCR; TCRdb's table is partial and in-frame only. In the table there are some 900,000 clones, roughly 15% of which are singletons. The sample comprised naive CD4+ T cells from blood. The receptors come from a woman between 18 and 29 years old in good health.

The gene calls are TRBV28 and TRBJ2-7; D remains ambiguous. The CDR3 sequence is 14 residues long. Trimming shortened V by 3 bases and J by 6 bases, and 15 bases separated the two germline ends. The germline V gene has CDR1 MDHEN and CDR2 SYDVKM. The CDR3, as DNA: TGTGCCAGCAGTTTCTGGCTAGGCGGCCTCGAGCAGTACTTC. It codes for CASSFWLGGLEQYF.

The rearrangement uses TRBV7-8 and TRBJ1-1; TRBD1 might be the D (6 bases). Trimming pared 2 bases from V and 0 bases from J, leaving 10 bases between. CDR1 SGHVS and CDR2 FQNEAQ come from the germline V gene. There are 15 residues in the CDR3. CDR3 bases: TGTGCCAGCAGCTTAACAGGGTACATGAACACTGAAGCTTTCTTT. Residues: CASSLTGYMNTEAFF.

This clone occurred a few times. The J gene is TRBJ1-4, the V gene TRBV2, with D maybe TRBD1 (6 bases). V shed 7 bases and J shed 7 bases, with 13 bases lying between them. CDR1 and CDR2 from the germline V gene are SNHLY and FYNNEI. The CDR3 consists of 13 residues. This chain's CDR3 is CASNNREGEKLFF. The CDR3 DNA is TGTGCCAGCAATAACAGGGAAGGTGAAAAACTGTTTTTT.

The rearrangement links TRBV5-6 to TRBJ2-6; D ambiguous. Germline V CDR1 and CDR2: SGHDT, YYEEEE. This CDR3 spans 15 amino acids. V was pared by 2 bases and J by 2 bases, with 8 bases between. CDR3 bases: TGTGCCAGCAGCTTTCTACATCCTGGGGCCAACGTCCTGACTTTC. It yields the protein CASSFLHPGANVLTF.

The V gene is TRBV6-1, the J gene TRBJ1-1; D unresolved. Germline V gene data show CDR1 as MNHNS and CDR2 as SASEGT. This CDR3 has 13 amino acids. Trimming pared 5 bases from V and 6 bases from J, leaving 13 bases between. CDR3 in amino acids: CASSRQSSSEAFF. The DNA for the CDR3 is TGTGCCAGCAGTAGGCAGTCGAGTTCTGAAGCTTTCTTT.

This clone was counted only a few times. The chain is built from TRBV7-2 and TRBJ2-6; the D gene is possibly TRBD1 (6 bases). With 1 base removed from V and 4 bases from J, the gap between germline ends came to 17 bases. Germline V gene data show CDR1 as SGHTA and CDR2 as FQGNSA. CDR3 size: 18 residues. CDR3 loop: CASSLDGQYSAGANVLTF. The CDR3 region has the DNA TGTGCCAGCAGCTTAGACGGACAGTATTCGGCAGGGGCCAACGTCCTGACTTTC. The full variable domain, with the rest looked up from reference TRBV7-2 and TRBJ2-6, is GAGVSQSPSNKVTEKGKDVELRCDPISGHTALYWYRQSLGQGLEFLIYFQGNSAPDKSGLPSDRFSAERTGGSVSTLTIQRTQQEDSAVYLCASSLDGQYSAGANVLTFGAGSRLTVL.

The CDR3 DNA sequence: TGTGCCAGCAGCCCCCCCCCGGGACTGTCCTACAATGAGCAGTTCTTC. Its protein product is CASSPPPGLSYNEQFF. This chain joins TRBV11-2 and TRBJ2-1; TRBD2 might be the D (6 bases). The CDR3 runs to 16 residues. The V and J ends lost 5 bases and 1 base respectively, with 15 bases between them. Germline lookup yields CDR1 SGHAT and CDR2 FQNNGV.

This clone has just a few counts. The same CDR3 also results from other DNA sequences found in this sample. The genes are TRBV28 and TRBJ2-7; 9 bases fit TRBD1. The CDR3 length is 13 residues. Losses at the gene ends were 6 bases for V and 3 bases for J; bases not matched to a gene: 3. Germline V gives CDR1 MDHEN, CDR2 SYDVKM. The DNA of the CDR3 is TGTGCCAGCAGGAGGACAGGGGACTACGAGCAGTACTTC. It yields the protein CASRRTGDYEQYF.

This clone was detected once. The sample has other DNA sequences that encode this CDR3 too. The chain's CDR3 is CASSPGQFYEQYF. In DNA form, the CDR3 reads TGTGCCAGCTCACCCGGACAGTTCTACGAGCAGTACTTC. The J gene is TRBJ2-7, the V gene TRBV18, with a possible D match to TRBD1 (6 bases). V lost 3 bases and J 3 bases, leaving 9 bases between the germline ends. This CDR3 spans 13 amino acids. Germline CDR1 KGHSH, CDR2 LQKENI.

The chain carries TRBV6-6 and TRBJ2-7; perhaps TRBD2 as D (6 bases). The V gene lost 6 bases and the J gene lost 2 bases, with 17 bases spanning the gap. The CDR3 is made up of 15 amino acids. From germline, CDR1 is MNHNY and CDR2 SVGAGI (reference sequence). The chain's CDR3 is CASSSSGTATYEQYF. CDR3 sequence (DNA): TGTGCCAGCAGCTCCTCCGGGACTGCTACCTACGAGCAGTACTTC.

This CDR3 reads CASSFASGSAQETQYF. CDR3 DNA sequence: TGTGCCAGCAGCTTCGCTAGCGGGAGCGCCCAGGAGACCCAGTACTTC. This chain links TRBV11-2 with TRBJ2-5; 10 bases fit TRBD2. The ends lost 3 bases at V and 5 bases at J; junction bases unmatched: 9. Germline V gene data show CDR1 as SGHAT and CDR2 as FQNNGV. This CDR3 is 16 amino acids long.

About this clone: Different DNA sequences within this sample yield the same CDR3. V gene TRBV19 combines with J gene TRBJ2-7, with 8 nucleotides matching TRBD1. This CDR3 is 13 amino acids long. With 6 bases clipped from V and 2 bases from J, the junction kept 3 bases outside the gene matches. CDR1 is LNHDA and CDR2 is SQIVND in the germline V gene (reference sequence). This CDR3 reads CASSPTGAYEQYF. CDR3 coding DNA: TGTGCCAGTAGCCCGACAGGGGCCTACGAGCAGTACTTC. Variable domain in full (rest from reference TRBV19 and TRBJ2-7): DGGITQSPKYLFRKEGQNVTLSCEQNLNHDAMYWYRQDPGQGLRLIYYSQIVNDFQKGDIAEGYSVSREKKESFPLTVTSAQKNPTAFYLCASSPTGAYEQYFGPGTRLTVT.

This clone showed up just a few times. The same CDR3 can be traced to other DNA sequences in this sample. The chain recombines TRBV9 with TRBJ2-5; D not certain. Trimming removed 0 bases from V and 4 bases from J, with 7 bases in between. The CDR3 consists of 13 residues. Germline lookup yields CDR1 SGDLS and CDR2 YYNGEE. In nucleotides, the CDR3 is TGTGCCAGCAGCGTAGATCGGGCAGAGACCCAGTACTTC. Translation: CASSVDRAETQYF.

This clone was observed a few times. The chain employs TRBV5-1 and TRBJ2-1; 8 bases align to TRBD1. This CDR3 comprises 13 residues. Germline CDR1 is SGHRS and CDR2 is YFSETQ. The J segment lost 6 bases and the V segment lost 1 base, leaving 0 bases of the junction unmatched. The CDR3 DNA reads TGCGCCAGCAGCTTGACAGGGGGCAATGAGCAGTTCTTC. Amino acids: CASSLTGGNEQFF.

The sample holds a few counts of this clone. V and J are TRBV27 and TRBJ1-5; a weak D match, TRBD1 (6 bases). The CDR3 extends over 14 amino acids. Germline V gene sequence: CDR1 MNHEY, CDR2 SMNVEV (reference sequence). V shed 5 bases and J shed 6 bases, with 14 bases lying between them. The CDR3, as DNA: TGTGCCAGCAGTCATCCAGGGGCGGGTCAGCCCCAGCATTTT. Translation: CASSHPGAGQPQHF.

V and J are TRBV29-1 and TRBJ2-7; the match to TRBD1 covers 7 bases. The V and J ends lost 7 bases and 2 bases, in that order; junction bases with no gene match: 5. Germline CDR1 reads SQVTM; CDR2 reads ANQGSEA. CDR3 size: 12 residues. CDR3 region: CSASRGTYEQYF. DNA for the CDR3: TGCAGCGCTTCCAGGGGGACCTACGAGCAGTACTTC.

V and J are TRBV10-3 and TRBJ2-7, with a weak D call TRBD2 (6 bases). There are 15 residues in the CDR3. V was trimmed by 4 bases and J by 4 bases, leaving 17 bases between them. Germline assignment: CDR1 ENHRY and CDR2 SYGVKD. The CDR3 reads CAISGGLLEGYEQYF. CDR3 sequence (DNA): TGTGCCATCAGTGGGGGACTCCTTGAGGGTTACGAGCAGTACTTC.

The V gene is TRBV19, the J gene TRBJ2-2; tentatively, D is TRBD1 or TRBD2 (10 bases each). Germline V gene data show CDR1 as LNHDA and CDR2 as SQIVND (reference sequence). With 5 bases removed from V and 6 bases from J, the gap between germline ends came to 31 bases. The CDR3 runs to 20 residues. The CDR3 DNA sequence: TGTGCCAGTAGTCCCCCGGGACAGGGGTGGCTAGCGGGAGCGTCCGGGGAGCTGTTTTTT. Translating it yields CASSPPGQGWLAGASGELFF.

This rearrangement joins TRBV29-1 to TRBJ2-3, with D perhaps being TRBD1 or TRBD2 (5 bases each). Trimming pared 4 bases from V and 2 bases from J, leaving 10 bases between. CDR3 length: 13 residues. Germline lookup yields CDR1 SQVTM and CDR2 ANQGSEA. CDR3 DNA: TGCAGCGTTGGGGGGATCTTCACAGATACGCAGTATTTT. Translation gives CSVGGIFTDTQYF.

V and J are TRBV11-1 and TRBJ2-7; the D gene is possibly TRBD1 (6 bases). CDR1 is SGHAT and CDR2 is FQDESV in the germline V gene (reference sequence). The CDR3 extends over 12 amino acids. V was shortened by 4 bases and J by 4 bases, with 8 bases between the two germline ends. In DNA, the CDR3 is TGTGCCAGCAGCTATACAGGGTACGAGCAGTACTTC. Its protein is CASSYTGYEQYF.

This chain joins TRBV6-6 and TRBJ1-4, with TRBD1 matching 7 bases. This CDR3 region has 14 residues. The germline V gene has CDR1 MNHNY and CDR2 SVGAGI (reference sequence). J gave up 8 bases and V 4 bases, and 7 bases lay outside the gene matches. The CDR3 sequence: CASSLSTGKEKLFF. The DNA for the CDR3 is TGTGCCAGCAGTTTATCGACAGGGAAAGAAAAACTGTTTTTT.

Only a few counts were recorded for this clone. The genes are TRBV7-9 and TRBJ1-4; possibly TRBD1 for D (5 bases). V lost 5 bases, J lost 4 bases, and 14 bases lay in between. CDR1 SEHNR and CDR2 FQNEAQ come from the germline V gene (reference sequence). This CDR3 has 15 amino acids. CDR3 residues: CASSHGRTINEKLFF. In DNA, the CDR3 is TGTGCCAGCAGCCACGGACGGACAATTAATGAAAAACTGTTTTTT.

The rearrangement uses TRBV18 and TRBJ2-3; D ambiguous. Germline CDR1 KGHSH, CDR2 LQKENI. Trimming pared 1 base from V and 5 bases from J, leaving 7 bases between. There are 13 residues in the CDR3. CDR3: CASSPQGKDTQYF. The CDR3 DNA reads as TGTGCCAGCTCACCACAAGGCAAAGATACGCAGTATTTT.

This CDR3 reads CASRSGSSNEQFF. The CDR3 region has the DNA TGTGCCAGCCGTAGCGGGAGTTCGAATGAGCAGTTCTTC. The chain joins TRBV19 to TRBJ2-1; 9 positions agree with TRBD2. Losses at the gene ends were 9 bases for V and 7 bases for J; bases not matched to a gene: 7. This CDR3 has 13 amino acids. Germline V lookup: CDR1 LNHDA, CDR2 SQIVND (reference sequence). Looking up the rest from reference TRBV19 and TRBJ2-1 gives the full variable domain: DGGITQSPKYLFRKEGQNVTLSCEQNLNHDAMYWYRQDPGQGLRLIYYSQIVNDFQKGDIAEGYSVSREKKESFPLTVTSAQKNPTAFYLCASRSGSSNEQFFGPGTRLTVL.

Here the CDR3 reads CASSSGVGSYNEQFF. CDR3 DNA: TGTGCCAGCAGCTCAGGGGTGGGGTCCTACAATGAGCAGTTCTTC. The chain carries TRBV5-4 and TRBJ2-1; a weak D match, TRBD1 (6 bases). In germline, CDR1 is SGHNT, CDR2 YYREEE (reference sequence). The V end was cut by 3 bases, the J end by 1 base, with 11 bases between. The CDR3 has 15 residues.

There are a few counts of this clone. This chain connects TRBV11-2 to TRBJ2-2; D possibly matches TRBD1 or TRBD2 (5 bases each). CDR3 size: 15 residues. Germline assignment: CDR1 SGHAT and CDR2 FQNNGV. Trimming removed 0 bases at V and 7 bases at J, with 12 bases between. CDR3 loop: CASSLDRAAGGELFF. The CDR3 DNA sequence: TGTGCCAGCAGCTTAGACAGGGCCGCGGGCGGGGAGCTGTTTTTT. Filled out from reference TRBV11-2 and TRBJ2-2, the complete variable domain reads EAGVAQSPRYKIIEKRQSVAFWCNPISGHATLYWYQQILGQGPKLLIQFQNNGVVDDSQLPKDRFSAERLKGVDSTLKIQPAKLEDSAVYLCASSLDRAAGGELFFGEGSRLTVL.

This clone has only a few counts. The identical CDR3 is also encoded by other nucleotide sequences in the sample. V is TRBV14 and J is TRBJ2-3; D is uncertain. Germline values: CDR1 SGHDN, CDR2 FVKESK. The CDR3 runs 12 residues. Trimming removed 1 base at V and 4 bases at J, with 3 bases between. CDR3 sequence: CASSQVPDTQYF. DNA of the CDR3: TGTGCCAGCAGCCAAGTTCCAGATACGCAGTATTTT.

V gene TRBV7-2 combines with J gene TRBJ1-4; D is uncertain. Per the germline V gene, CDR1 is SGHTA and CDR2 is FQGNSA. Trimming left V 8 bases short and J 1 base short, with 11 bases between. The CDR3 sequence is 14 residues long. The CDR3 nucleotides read TGTGCCAGCGTCCTGGCAGGAACTAATGAAAAACTGTTTTTT. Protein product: CASVLAGTNEKLFF.

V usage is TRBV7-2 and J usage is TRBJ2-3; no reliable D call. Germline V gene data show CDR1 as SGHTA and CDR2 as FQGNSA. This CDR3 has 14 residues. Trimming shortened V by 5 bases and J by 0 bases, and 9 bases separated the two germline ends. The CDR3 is CASSQGWSTDTQYF. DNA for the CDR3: TGTGCCAGCAGCCAAGGATGGAGCACAGATACGCAGTATTTT.

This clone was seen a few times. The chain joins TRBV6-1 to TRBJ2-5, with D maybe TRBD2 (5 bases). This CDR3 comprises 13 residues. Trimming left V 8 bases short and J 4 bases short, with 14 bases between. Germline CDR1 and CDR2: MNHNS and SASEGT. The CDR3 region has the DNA TGTGCCAGCCGACTACTCCCTCGAGAGACCCAGTACTTC. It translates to CASRLLPRETQYF.

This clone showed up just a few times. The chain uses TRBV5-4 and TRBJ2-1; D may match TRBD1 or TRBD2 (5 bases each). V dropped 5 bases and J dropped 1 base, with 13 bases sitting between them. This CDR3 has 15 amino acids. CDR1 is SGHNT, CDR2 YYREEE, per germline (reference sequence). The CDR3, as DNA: TGTGCCAGCAGGTCCGACAGAGGGTCCTACAATGAGCAGTTCTTC. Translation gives CASRSDRGSYNEQFF.